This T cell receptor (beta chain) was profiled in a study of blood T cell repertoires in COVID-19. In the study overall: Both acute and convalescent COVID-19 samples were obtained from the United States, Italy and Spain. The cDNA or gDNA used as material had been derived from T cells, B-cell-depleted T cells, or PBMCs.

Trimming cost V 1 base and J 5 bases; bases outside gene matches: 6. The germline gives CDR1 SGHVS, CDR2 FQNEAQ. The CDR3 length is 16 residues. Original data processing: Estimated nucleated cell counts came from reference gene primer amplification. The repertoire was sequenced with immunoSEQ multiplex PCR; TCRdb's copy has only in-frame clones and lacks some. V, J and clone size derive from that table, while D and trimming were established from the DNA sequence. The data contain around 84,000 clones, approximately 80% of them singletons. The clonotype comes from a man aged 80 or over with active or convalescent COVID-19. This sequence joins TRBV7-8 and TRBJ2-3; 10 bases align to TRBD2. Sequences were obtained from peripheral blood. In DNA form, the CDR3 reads TGTGCCAGCAGCTTAGTGGGTCTAGCGGGAGTAGATACGCAGTATTTT. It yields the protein CASSLVGLAGVDTQYF.